Following are 7 T cell receptor beta chains from one sample sequenced in a study of cytomegalovirus exposure and HLA in healthy donors. With 60 Vbeta and 13 Jbeta primers, the PCR was carried out. Repertoires were generated with immunoSEQ multiplex PCR, while TCRdb's copy carries only in-frame clones and drops some. This sample has just under 95,000 clones, with about three quarters found just once. The source material was PBMCs. These receptors were obtained from a man aged 50 or older in good health and CMV-seropositive.

The chain joins TRBV11-2 to TRBJ2-5; 7 nucleotides agree with TRBD1. The CDR3 totals 15 residues. The germline CDR1 and CDR2 sequences are SGHAT and FQNNGV. Unmatched junction bases numbered 11, after V lost 5 bases and J lost 5 bases. The CDR3 protein is CASSLPWTGGETQYF. CDR3 sequence (DNA): TGTGCCAGCAGCCTGCCCTGGACAGGTGGGGAGACCCAGTACTTC. Complete variable domain (other parts from reference TRBV11-2 and TRBJ2-5): EAGVAQSPRYKIIEKRQSVAFWCNPISGHATLYWYQQILGQGPKLLIQFQNNGVVDDSQLPKDRFSAERLKGVDSTLKIQPAKLEDSAVYLCASSLPWTGGETQYFGPGTRLLVL.

The V call is TRBV19, the J call TRBJ1-1; D is perhaps TRBD1 (6 bases). The CDR3 covers 13 residues. Germline assignment: CDR1 LNHDA and CDR2 SQIVND (reference sequence). V was cut by 5 bases and J by 4 bases, with 11 bases left in between. The CDR3 reads CASSSTGFTEAFF. For the CDR3, the DNA is TGTGCCAGTAGTTCTACAGGGTTCACTGAAGCTTTCTTT.

The chain has TRBV7-8 and TRBJ1-3; D is ambiguous. Per the germline V gene, CDR1 is SGHVS and CDR2 is FQNEAQ. CDR3 length: 16 residues. The germline V and J ends were trimmed by 5 bases and 4 bases, with 18 bases remaining between them. CDR3 protein: CASSKQNSGTGNTIYF. CDR3 bases: TGTGCCAGCAGCAAACAAAATTCAGGAACAGGAAACACCATATATTTT.

V usage is TRBV9 and J usage is TRBJ1-6; 7 bases map to TRBD1. The CDR3 totals 21 residues. The germline V gene encodes CDR1 SGDLS and CDR2 YYNGEE. J lost 0 bases, V lost 0 bases, and 15 bases had no gene match. This CDR3 reads CASSVVVGGDSRGSYNSPLHF. For the CDR3, the DNA is TGTGCCAGCAGCGTAGTCGTTGGAGGGGACAGCCGAGGCTCCTATAATTCACCCCTCCACTTT.

The CDR3 region is CASSLPGQTQPQHF. CDR3 nucleotides: TGTGCCAGCAGTTTACCGGGACAGACTCAGCCCCAGCATTTT. The chain carries TRBV28 and TRBJ1-5; 7 bases fit TRBD1. Germline V lookup: CDR1 MDHEN, CDR2 SYDVKM. This CDR3 region has 14 residues. Trimming took 2 bases from V and 6 from J; bases not matched to a gene: 4.

The chain joins TRBV19 to TRBJ2-3; 10 bases agree with TRBD1. CDR3 size: 15 residues. Germline lookup yields CDR1 LNHDA and CDR2 SQIVND (reference sequence). The ends lost 5 bases at V and 3 bases at J; junction bases unmatched: 5. CDR3 sequence reads: CASSVGTGATDTQYF. The CDR3 nucleotides are TGTGCCAGTAGTGTTGGGACAGGGGCGACAGATACGCAGTATTTT.

The J gene is TRBJ2-7, the V gene TRBV16, with D perhaps TRBD1 (6 bases). The CDR3 runs to 14 residues. The germline V gene encodes CDR1 KGHSY and CDR2 FQNENV. V lost 2 bases, J lost 3 bases, and 11 bases lay in between. Here the CDR3 DNA reads TGTGCCAGCAGCCAAACAGGGCCAATCTACGAGCAGTACTTC. The encoded protein is CASSQTGPIYEQYF.